Listed below are T cell receptor beta chains from one sample, sequenced in a study of T cells in Graves' hyperthyroidism and ophthalmopathy. TCRdb used MiXCR to reprocess the multiplex PCR reads, holding one entry per CDR3 protein. The sample has 750,000 to 950,000 distinct CDR3 sequences; more than 30% are singletons. The material sequenced was blood. The source of these receptors is a man younger than 30 with Graves' hyperthyroidism. The CDR3 runs from the conserved cysteine through the conserved F or W. Fields, in order: V gene, J gene, D gene, CDR3 protein. The D gene is left open where the match is weak.

>TRBV5-1|TRBJ1-4|NA
CASSFSGTVNEKLFF
>TRBV4-2|TRBJ2-5|NA
CASSQAVKGDQYF
>TRBV7-3|TRBJ2-6|NA
CASSPRQDTSSGANVLTF
>TRBV5-4|TRBJ1-5|NA
CASSQPYRGLNQPQHF
>TRBV10-3|TRBJ1-1|NA
CAISDLDSEAFF
>TRBV20-1|TRBJ2-7|NA
CSAERAAYEQYF
>TRBV14|TRBJ2-5|NA
CASSQLQGRRETQYF
>TRBV19|TRBJ2-6|NA
CASRPGTNVLTF
>TRBV7-8|TRBJ2-2|NA
CASRKTTTGELFF
>TRBV6-5|TRBJ1-1|TRBD1
CASRLIQGRAFF
>TRBV15|TRBJ2-7|NA
CATTDSYEQYF
>TRBV4-1|TRBJ1-2|NA
CASSQESASYGYTF
>TRBV6-5|TRBJ1-2|TRBD1
CASSAPDGTGGRNYGYTF
>TRBV29-1|TRBJ1-2|TRBD1
CSVEGQGNGYTF
>TRBV15|TRBJ1-6|NA
CATSRDRPLANSPLHF
>TRBV7-3|TRBJ2-5|TRBD1
CASSLTRDSQETQYF
>TRBV11-2|TRBJ2-7|NA
CASSPDSTGEQYF
>TRBV25-1|TRBJ2-6|NA
CASISGTGLDGANVLTF
>TRBV15|TRBJ1-1|TRBD1
CASGGSYTEAFF
>TRBV19|TRBJ2-5|NA
CASSPSRAKGETQYF
>TRBV7-8|TRBJ1-4|NA
CASSLLTTAELFF
>TRBV19|TRBJ1-5|NA
CASSMRGGQPQHF
>TRBV7-9|TRBJ2-2|NA
CASSHEQNAGELFF
>TRBV5-1|TRBJ1-2|TRBD1
CASSLAVGQGGYTF
>TRBV10-3|TRBJ2-3|TRBD2
CAGPPRRTSGTGDTQYF
>TRBV7-8|TRBJ1-6|NA
CASYRGESPLHF
>TRBV15|TRBJ1-1|NA
CATSYRAGNTEAFF
>TRBV6-5|TRBJ1-5|NA
CASREAEGSNQPQHF
>TRBV20-1|TRBJ1-4|NA
CSATPGAANEKLFF
>TRBV10-3|TRBJ1-2|NA
CASTNTGGNYGYTF
>TRBV10-3|TRBJ2-7|TRBD1
CASSSEDRAITGFVYEQYF
>TRBV5-1|TRBJ1-2|TRBD1
CASSLVSRGDGYTF
>TRBV10-3|TRBJ1-5|TRBD1
CAITGAKTGDSNQPQHF
>TRBV7-9|TRBJ2-2|NA
CASHTRGTGELFF
>TRBV4-1|TRBJ1-1|NA
CASGHLNTEAFF
>TRBV7-3|TRBJ1-2|TRBD1
CASSLPGGTGDNYGYTF
>TRBV7-6|TRBJ2-5|TRBD1
CASSTNSGTEKRTQYF
>TRBV20-1|TRBJ1-5|TRBD1
CSARSGTAHHLYSNQPQHF
>TRBV7-2|TRBJ1-3|NA
CASSLGQLGNTIYF
>TRBV5-1|TRBJ1-2|NA
CASSLASTSVDGYTF